This passage covers 4 T cell receptor beta chains from one sample sequenced in a study of intratumoral heterogeneity in liver cancer. The library was produced with the immunoSEQ multiplex PCR assay. TCRdb obtained this table from immuneACCESS and retained in-frame rearrangements with V and J assigned. These tables miss some clones; where compared with another copy, unresolved V genes account for less than half of the shortfall, and the remainder is unexplained. The sample table shows some 21,000 clones, and around 67% are seen once. The ten largest account for about a sixth of the sample. Sequencing used tumor-adjacent normal tissue, obtained before any cancer treatment. Receptor source: a woman in her sixties or seventies with hepatocellular carcinoma.

This clone was recorded once. The J gene is TRBJ2-3, the V gene TRBV30; 12 bases are shared with TRBD2. Per the germline V gene, CDR1 is GTSNPN and CDR2 is SVGIG (reference sequence). The V and J ends lost 3 bases and 8 bases, in that order; junction bases with no gene match: 6. The CDR3 covers 14 residues. CDR3 sequence reads: CAWRALAGGGTQYF. The CDR3 coding sequence is TGTGCCTGGAGGGCACTAGCGGGAGGCGGTACGCAGTATTTT.

The gene calls are TRBV5-1 and TRBJ2-1, with TRBD2 identical over 8 bases. The CDR3 sequence is 15 residues long. CDR1 and CDR2 (germline): SGHRS, YFSETQ. With 0 bases clipped from V and 8 bases from J, the junction kept 7 bases outside the gene matches. This chain's CDR3 is CASSLAAGGYHEQFF. CDR3 sequence (DNA): TGCGCCAGCAGCTTGGCTGCGGGAGGTTACCATGAGCAGTTCTTC. The full variable domain, its missing parts supplied by reference TRBV5-1 and TRBJ2-1, is KAGVTQTPRYLIKTRGQQVTLSCSPISGHRSVSWYQQTPGQGLQFLFEYFSETQRNKGNFPGRFSGRQFSNSRSEMNVSTLELGDSALYLCASSLAAGGYHEQFFGPGTRLTVL.

The chain combines TRBV6-6 with TRBJ2-2; D is uncertain. The CDR3 has 16 amino acids. V lost 0 bases and J 3 bases, leaving 11 bases between the germline ends. The germline V gene encodes CDR1 MNHNY and CDR2 SVGAGI (reference sequence). The CDR3 sequence: CASSYSRPDYTGELFF. CDR3 in DNA: TGTGCCAGCAGTTACTCTCGCCCTGATTACACCGGGGAGCTGTTTTTT.

The J gene is TRBJ2-1, the V gene TRBV19, with D unclear. The CDR3 sequence is 15 residues long. V was pared by 0 bases and J by 4 bases, with 10 bases between. CDR1 is LNHDA, CDR2 SQIVND, per germline (reference sequence). Here the CDR3 reads CASSIDRQKYNEQFF. Here the CDR3 DNA reads TGTGCCAGTAGTATAGATCGTCAGAAGTACAATGAGCAGTTCTTC.